This T cell receptor beta chain was documented in a study of T cell changes during pregnancy in multiple sclerosis. Method: immunoSEQ multiplex PCR; TCRdb's copy keeps in-frame clones and lacks some. The table records tens of thousands of clones, around nine tenths of them present only once. This CDR3 is 15 amino acids long. The V and J ends lost 4 bases and 0 bases respectively, with 13 bases between them. CDR1 ENHRY and CDR2 SYGVKD come from the germline V gene. This receptor was identified in a female donor in good health, enrolled as a control in a pregnancy study. V and J are TRBV10-3 and TRBJ2-7, with a tentative D call TRBD1 (5 bases). Sequenced material: peripheral blood, taken in the third trimester of pregnancy. The CDR3 nucleotides read TGTGCCATCAGTGGGGATGACAGAAGCTCCTACGAGCAGTACTTC. Translating gives CAISGDDRSSYEQYF.